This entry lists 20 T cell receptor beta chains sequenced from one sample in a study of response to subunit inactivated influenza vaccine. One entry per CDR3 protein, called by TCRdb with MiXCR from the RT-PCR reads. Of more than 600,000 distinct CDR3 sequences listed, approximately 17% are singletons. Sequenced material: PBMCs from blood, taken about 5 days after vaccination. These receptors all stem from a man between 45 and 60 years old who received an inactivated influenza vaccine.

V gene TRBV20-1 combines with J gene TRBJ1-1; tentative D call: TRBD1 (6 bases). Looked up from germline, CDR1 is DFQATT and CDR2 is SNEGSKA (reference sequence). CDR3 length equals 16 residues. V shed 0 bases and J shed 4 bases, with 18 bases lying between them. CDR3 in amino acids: CSARESGAGRVTEAFF. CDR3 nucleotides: TGCAGTGCTAGAGAGTCGGGGGCAGGGCGCGTCACTGAAGCTTTCTTT.

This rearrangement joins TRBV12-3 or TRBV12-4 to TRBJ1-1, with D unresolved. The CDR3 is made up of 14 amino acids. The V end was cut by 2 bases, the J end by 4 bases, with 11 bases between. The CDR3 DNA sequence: TGTGCCAGCAGTTTATTCGGTCGAACCACTGAAGCTTTCTTT. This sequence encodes CASSLFGRTTEAFF.

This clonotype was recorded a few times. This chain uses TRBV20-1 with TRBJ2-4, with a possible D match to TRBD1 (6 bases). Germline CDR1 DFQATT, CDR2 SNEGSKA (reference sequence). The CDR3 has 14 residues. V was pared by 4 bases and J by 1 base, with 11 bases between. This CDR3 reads CSAITGYAKNIQYF. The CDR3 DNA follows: TGCAGTGCTATCACAGGGTACGCCAAAAACATTCAGTACTTC.

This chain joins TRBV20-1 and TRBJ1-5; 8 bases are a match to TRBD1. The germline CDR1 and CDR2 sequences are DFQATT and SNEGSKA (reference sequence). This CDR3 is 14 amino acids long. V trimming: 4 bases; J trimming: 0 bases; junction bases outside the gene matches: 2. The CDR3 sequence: CSATGGLSNQPQHF. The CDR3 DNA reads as TGCAGTGCTACAGGGGGCCTTAGCAATCAGCCCCAGCATTTT.

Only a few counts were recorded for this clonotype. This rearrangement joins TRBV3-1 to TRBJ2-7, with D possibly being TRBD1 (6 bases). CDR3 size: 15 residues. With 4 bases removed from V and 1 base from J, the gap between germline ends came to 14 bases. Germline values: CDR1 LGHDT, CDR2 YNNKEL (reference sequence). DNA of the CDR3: TGTGCCAGCAGCCGGTCGGGACAAGCTTCCTACGAGCAGTACTTC. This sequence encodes CASSRSGQASYEQYF.

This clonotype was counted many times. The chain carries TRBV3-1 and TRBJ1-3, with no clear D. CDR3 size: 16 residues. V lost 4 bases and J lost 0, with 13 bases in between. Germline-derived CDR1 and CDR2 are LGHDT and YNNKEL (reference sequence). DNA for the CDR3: TGTGCCAGCAGCCCTCGGACGCCATACTCTGGAAACACCATATATTTT. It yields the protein CASSPRTPYSGNTIYF.

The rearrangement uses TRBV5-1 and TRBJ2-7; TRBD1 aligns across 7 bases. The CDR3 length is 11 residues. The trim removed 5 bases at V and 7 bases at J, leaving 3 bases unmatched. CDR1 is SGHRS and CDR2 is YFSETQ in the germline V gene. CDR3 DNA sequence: TGCGCCAGCAGTATGACAGGGGAGCAGTACTTC. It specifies CASSMTGEQYF.

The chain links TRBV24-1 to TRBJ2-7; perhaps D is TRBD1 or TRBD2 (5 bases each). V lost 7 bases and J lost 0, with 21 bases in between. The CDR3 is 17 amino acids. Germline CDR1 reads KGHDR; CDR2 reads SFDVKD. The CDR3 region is CATSGAPGTESSYEQYF. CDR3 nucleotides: TGTGCCACCAGCGGTGCCCCCGGGACGGAAAGCTCCTACGAGCAGTACTTC.

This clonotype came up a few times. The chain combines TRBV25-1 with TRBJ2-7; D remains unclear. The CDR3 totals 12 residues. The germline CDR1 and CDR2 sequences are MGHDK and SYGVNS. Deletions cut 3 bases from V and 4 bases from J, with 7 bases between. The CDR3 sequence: CASSDSRYEQYF. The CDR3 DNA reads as TGTGCCAGCAGTGACTCCAGGTACGAGCAGTACTTC.

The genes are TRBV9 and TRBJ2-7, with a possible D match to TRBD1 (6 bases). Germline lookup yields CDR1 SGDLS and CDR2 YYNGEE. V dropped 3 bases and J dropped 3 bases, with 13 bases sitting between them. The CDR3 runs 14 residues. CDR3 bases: TGTGCCAGCAGCGCCCGGGACAACCTCTACGAGCAGTACTTC. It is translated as CASSARDNLYEQYF. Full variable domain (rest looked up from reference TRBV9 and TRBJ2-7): DSGVTQTPKHLITATGQRVTLRCSPRSGDLSVYWYQQSLDQGLQFLIQYYNGEERAKGNILERFSAQQFPDLHSELNLSSLELGDSALYFCASSARDNLYEQYFGPGTRLTVT.

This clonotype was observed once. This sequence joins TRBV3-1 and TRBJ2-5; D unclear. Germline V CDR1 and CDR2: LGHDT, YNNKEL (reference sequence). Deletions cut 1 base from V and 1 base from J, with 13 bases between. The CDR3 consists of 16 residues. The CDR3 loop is CASSQVWARSQETQYF. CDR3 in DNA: TGTGCCAGCAGCCAAGTCTGGGCCAGGTCCCAAGAGACCCAGTACTTC.

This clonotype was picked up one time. CDR3 loop: CASSEGRQINQPQHF. In nucleotides, the CDR3 is TGTGCCAGCAGTGAAGGGCGGCAGATCAATCAGCCCCAGCATTTT. This chain joins TRBV6-1 and TRBJ1-5; D is unclear. Per the germline V gene, CDR1 is MNHNS and CDR2 is SASEGT. There are 15 residues in the CDR3. Trimming took 1 base from V and 3 from J, leaving 10 bases between them.

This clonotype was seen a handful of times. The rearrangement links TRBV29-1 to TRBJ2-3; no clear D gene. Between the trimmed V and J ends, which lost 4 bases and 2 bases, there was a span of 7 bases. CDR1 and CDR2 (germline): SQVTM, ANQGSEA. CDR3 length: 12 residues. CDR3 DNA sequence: TGCAGCGTTGCCCCCGACACAGATACGCAGTATTTT. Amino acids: CSVAPDTDTQYF.

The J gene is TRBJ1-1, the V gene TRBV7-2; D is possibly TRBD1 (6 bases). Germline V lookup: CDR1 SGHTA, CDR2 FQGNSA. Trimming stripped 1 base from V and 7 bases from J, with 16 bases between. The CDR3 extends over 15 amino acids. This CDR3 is CASSLERGAGSEAFF. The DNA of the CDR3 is TGTGCCAGCAGCTTAGAAAGGGGGGCTGGCAGTGAAGCTTTCTTT.

The CDR3 sequence: CATSREFGRGGFGYTF. The CDR3 coding sequence is TGTGCCACCAGCAGAGAATTCGGGAGAGGGGGTTTCGGCTACACCTTC. This sequence joins TRBV15 and TRBJ1-2; D perhaps matches TRBD1 (6 bases). This CDR3 region has 16 residues. Trimming removed 0 bases at V and 8 bases at J, with 19 bases between. Per germline, CDR1 LNHNV and CDR2 YYDKDF (reference sequence).

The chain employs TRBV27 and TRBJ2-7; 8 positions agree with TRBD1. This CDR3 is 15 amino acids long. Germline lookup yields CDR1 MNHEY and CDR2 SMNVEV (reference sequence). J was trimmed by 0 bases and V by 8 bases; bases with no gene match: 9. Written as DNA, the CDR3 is TGTGCCAGCGCATTTGGACAGGGATACTCCTACGAGCAGTACTTC. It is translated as CASAFGQGYSYEQYF.

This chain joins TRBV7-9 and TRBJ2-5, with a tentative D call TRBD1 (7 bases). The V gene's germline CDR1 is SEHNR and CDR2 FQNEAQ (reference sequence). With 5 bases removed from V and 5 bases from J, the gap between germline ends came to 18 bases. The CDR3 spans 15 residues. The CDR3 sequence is CASSLTLRGAETQYF. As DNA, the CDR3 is TGTGCCAGCAGCCTCACCCTCAGGGGGGCTGAGACCCAGTACTTC.

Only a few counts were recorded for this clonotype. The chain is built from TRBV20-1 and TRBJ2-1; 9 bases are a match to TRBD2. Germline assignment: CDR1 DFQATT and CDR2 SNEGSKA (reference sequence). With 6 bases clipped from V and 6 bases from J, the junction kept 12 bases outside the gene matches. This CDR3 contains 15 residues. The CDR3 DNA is TGCAGTGCCGGCCTTAGCGGGAGAGTGGGCAATGAGCAGTTCTTC. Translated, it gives CSAGLSGRVGNEQFF.

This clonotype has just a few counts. The CDR3 spells CASSDPRRAYEQYF. CDR3 nucleotide sequence: TGCGCCAGCAGTGACCCCCGAAGAGCATACGAGCAGTACTTC. V and J are TRBV10-2 and TRBJ2-7; D gene uncertain. The V and J ends lost 3 bases and 4 bases respectively, with 13 bases between them. CDR1 is WSHSY and CDR2 is SAAADI in the germline V gene. The CDR3 sequence is 14 residues long.

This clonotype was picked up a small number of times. The CDR3 DNA reads TGCAGCGCCACAGGGGGCCGAGGTGGCTACACCTTC. Translated, it gives CSATGGRGGYTF. The rearrangement uses TRBV29-1 and TRBJ1-2, with 9 bases fitting TRBD1. This CDR3 region has 12 residues. CDR1 and CDR2 from the germline V gene are SQVTM and ANQGSEA. The J segment lost 7 bases and the V segment lost 7 bases, leaving 7 bases of the junction unmatched.